These 15 T cell receptor beta chains originate from one sample sequenced in a study of OX40 agonist ivuxolimab in advanced cancers. The method was immunoSEQ multiplex PCR; TCRdb's version includes in-frame clones alone and lacks a portion of them. The table includes fewer than 75,000 clones, about 91% detected once. The sequencing used CD4+ or CD8+ T cells sorted from blood, collected in a trial of the OX40 agonist ivuxolimab. These receptor sequences come from an adult with an advanced solid tumor such as melanoma, head and neck, liver or kidney cancer.

V gene TRBV18 combines with J gene TRBJ2-7; possible D gene TRBD2, 5 bases. V gave up 3 bases and J gave up 4 bases, with 19 bases separating them. Germline loops: CDR1 KGHSH, CDR2 LQKENI. This CDR3 spans 16 amino acids. The CDR3 sequence: CASSPFGLDRGYEQYF. As DNA, the CDR3 is TGTGCCAGCTCACCTTTTGGACTCGACCGTGGTTACGAGCAGTACTTC.

This chain joins TRBV6-5 and TRBJ2-1; either TRBD1 or TRBD2 may supply D (5 bases each). Germline assignment: CDR1 MNHEY and CDR2 SVGAGI. The CDR3 runs to 13 residues. The V gene lost 5 bases and the J gene lost 8 bases, with 13 bases spanning the gap. The CDR3 region has the DNA TGTGCCAGCAGTAGGGGACCTGACCATGAGCAGTTCTTC. It specifies CASSRGPDHEQFF.

This sequence joins TRBV27 and TRBJ2-1; TRBD2 aligns across 10 bases. The CDR3 sequence is 14 residues long. V lost 6 bases and J lost 7; bases outside the gene matches: 6. Per germline, CDR1 MNHEY and CDR2 SMNVEV (reference sequence). The CDR3 is CASSKAGGRNEQFF. The CDR3, as DNA: TGTGCCAGCAGCAAAGCGGGAGGGCGGAATGAGCAGTTCTTC.

The V call is TRBV9, the J call TRBJ2-3, with 7 bases that match TRBD1. The CDR3 totals 17 residues. The V gene's germline CDR1 is SGDLS and CDR2 YYNGEE. V was clipped by 3 bases and J by 4 bases; unmatched bases: 14. The CDR3 coding sequence is TGTGCCAGCAGCGCACAATTACAGGGGAGAGGTGCAGATACGCAGTATTTT. It specifies CASSAQLQGRGADTQYF.

The rearrangement joins TRBV10-1 to TRBJ2-5; TRBD2 might be the D (5 bases). The germline V gene encodes CDR1 WNHNN and CDR2 SYGVQD (reference sequence). The V end lost 6 bases, the J end lost 2 bases, and 7 bases lay between the germline ends. The CDR3 totals 12 residues. The CDR3 loop is CASSPGQETQYF. As DNA, the CDR3 is TGCGCCAGCAGCCCGGGACAAGAGACCCAGTACTTC.

V and J are TRBV20-1 and TRBJ2-7; 7 bases fit TRBD1. V lost 4 bases to trimming and J lost 4 bases; unmatched junction nucleotides: 1. Germline V gene data show CDR1 as DFQATT and CDR2 as SNEGSKA (reference sequence). There are 11 residues in the CDR3. As DNA, the CDR3 is TGCAGTGCTAAACAGGGGTACGAGCAGTACTTC. Its protein product is CSAKQGYEQYF.

The chain combines TRBV10-3 with TRBJ1-5, with a tentative D call TRBD1 (5 bases). V shed 10 bases and J shed 0 bases, with 7 bases lying between them. The CDR3 covers 12 residues. Germline V gives CDR1 ENHRY, CDR2 SYGVKD. The CDR3 spells CATGGSNQPQHF. CDR3 DNA sequence: TGTGCCACCGGGGGTAGCAATCAGCCCCAGCATTTT.

V is TRBV7-9 and J is TRBJ2-1; D is possibly TRBD1 or TRBD2 (5 bases each). The CDR3 has 16 amino acids. V was cut by 11 bases and J by 0 bases, with 20 bases left in between. Looked up from germline, CDR1 is SEHNR and CDR2 is FQNEAQ (reference sequence). CDR3 sequence reads: CACVINGGVSYNEQFF. In DNA, the CDR3 is TGTGCCTGCGTAATCAATGGGGGAGTCTCCTACAATGAGCAGTTCTTC.

The rearrangement links TRBV5-1 to TRBJ2-3; D unresolved. The V gene lost 3 bases and the J gene lost 2 bases, with 7 bases spanning the gap. The CDR3 has 13 residues. The V gene's germline CDR1 is SGHRS and CDR2 YFSETQ. CDR3 coding DNA: TGCGCCAGCAGCTCAAGGAACACAGATACGCAGTATTTT. This gives the protein CASSSRNTDTQYF.

V is TRBV30 and J is TRBJ2-7; 12 bases map to TRBD2. Losses at the gene ends were 0 bases for V and 4 bases for J; bases not matched to a gene: 4. This CDR3 contains 15 residues. The germline CDR1 and CDR2 sequences are GTSNPN and SVGIG (reference sequence). CDR3 sequence (DNA): TGTGCCTGGAGTGTGGGAACTAGCGGGAGGTACGAGCAGTACTTC. Translated, it gives CAWSVGTSGRYEQYF.

This clone was seen only once. This chain uses TRBV28 with TRBJ1-2, with 11 bases that match TRBD1. J lost 8 bases, V lost 11 bases, and 10 bases had no gene match. The CDR3 length is 13 residues. Germline assignment: CDR1 MDHEN and CDR2 SYDVKM. CDR3 nucleotide sequence: TGTGCCCTTAGAGGACAGGGGGCGCGAGGCTACACCTTC. Translating gives CALRGQGARGYTF.

The chain carries TRBV7-2 and TRBJ2-5, with 9 bases fitting TRBD1. The J call could be wrong; TRBJ2-7 is a better fit for the DNA end. Germline loops: CDR1 SGHTA, CDR2 FQGNSA. The CDR3 is made up of 15 amino acids. CDR3 sequence reads: CASSPHPGQGYEQYF. The CDR3 nucleotides read TGTGCCAGCAGCCCACACCCGGGACAGGGCTACGAGCAGTACTTC.

CDR3 loop: CASSDLSYGYTF. In DNA form, the CDR3 reads TGTGCCAGCAGCGACCTTAGCTATGGCTACACCTTC. The V gene is TRBV28, the J gene TRBJ1-2; D is ambiguous. Germline CDR1 and CDR2: MDHEN and SYDVKM. V shed 6 bases and J shed 4 bases, with 9 bases lying between them. The CDR3 has 12 amino acids.

V usage is TRBV19 and J usage is TRBJ1-2; weak D call: TRBD1 (5 bases). The CDR3 loop spans 12 amino acids. Trimming took off 7 bases at V and 7 bases at J, with 13 bases between the two ends. CDR1 LNHDA and CDR2 SQIVND come from the germline V gene (reference sequence). CDR3 coding DNA: TGTGCCAGTAACATGGGGGTAGCTGGCTACACCTTC. Translating gives CASNMGVAGYTF.

This chain joins TRBV10-3 and TRBJ2-7, with D tentatively TRBD1 (6 bases). Between the trimmed V and J ends, which lost 6 bases and 2 bases, there was a span of 11 bases. Germline V gives CDR1 ENHRY, CDR2 SYGVKD. CDR3 size: 13 residues. CDR3 coding DNA: TGTGCCATCAGCCCGGGACAACCCTACGAGCAGTACTTC. This encodes CAISPGQPYEQYF.